A selection of T cell receptor beta chains follows, all from one sample in a study of CD8 T cells in Susac syndrome. MiXCR was run by TCRdb on the immunoSEQ multiplex PCR reads, yielding one entry per CDR3 protein. Of more than 55,000 distinct CDR3 sequences in the sample, roughly 95% were seen once. The sample was CD4+ T cells from PBMCs. These receptors all come from a human donor with multiple sclerosis. The CDR3 runs from the conserved cysteine through the conserved F or W. A D gene is named only where the DNA matches it firmly. Clone size is shown for a subset of rows, as once, few, many or a class of expanded clone.

CDR3nt	CDR3aa	d_gene	abundance	j_gene	v_gene
TGTGCCAGCAGTCAGACACCAGGGGTTATTCCCCTCCACTTT	CASSQTPGVIPLHF	.	.	TRBJ1-6	TRBV12-3/TRBV12-4
TGTGCCACCAGTGACCCCCGCGGACAGAACAATGAGCAGTTCTTC	CATSDPRGQNNEQFF	.	.	TRBJ2-1	TRBV24-1
TGTGCCAGCAGCCAAGATGTGAGGTCAGAGACCCAGTACTTC	CASSQDVRSETQYF	.	.	TRBJ2-5	TRBV3-1
TGTGCCAGCAAGGGAGGGACAGGGCCCTCCGAGCAGTACTTC	CASKGGTGPSEQYF	TRBD1	once	TRBJ2-7	TRBV2
TGTGCCAGCAGTGCAGGGTGGGCCTATGGCTACACCTTC	CASSAGWAYGYTF	.	.	TRBJ1-2	TRBV25-1
TGTGCCAGCAGCCCTGAGGGGCGGGGGGGTACAGATACGCAGTATTTT	CASSPEGRGGTDTQYF	TRBD2	few	TRBJ2-3	TRBV9
TGTGCCAGCAGCTTAACCCATCCGGCGGACGAGCAGTACTTC	CASSLTHPADEQYF	.	.	TRBJ2-7	TRBV7-9
TGCGCCAGCAGCCAAGTCCTAGCGGGGCTCACCGGGGAGCTGTTTTTT	CASSQVLAGLTGELFF	TRBD2	.	TRBJ2-2	TRBV4-3
TGTGCCAGCAGCCAAGGAACGGCGGGGGCCCATAGGTACGAGCAGTACTTC	CASSQGTAGAHRYEQYF	.	.	TRBJ2-7	TRBV4-2
TGTGCCAGCAGCCAAGGGAGGGGGGACTACAATGAGCAGTTCTTC	CASSQGRGDYNEQFF	.	once	TRBJ2-1	TRBV4-2
TGTGCCAGCAGCGACTTGCTCGGACATCGGAACACTGAAGCTTTCTTT	CASSDLLGHRNTEAFF	.	.	TRBJ1-1	TRBV11-3
TGTGCCAGCAGCGCCGCGACAGGGGATAAACTGTTTTTT	CASSAATGDKLFF	TRBD1	.	TRBJ1-4	TRBV9
TGCAGCGTTGCTCCCAGGTCGCAGACCAACACTGAAGCTTTCTTT	CSVAPRSQTNTEAFF	.	.	TRBJ1-1	TRBV29-1
TGTGCCAGCAGTTTTCGTGAAAAACTGTTTTTT	CASSFREKLFF	.	.	TRBJ1-4	TRBV12-3/TRBV12-4
TGTGCCAGCAGCGTAGGGGACACTCAGCAGCCCCAGCATTTT	CASSVGDTQQPQHF	.	.	TRBJ1-5	TRBV9
TGTGCCTGGAGTAATATGGGACAGGGCGTAAATCAGCCCCAGCATTTT	CAWSNMGQGVNQPQHF	TRBD1	.	TRBJ1-5	TRBV30
TGTGCCAGCAGTGAAGCGACCCACTTCACCGGGGAGCTGTTTTTT	CASSEATHFTGELFF	.	.	TRBJ2-2	TRBV2
TGTGCCAGCAGGACCCTTAGCGGGGGGCGAAGTAATGAGCAGTTCTTC	CASRTLSGGRSNEQFF	TRBD2	.	TRBJ2-1	TRBV5-6
TGCAGCGTTGGGGACAGGGCGGGTCAGCCCCAGCATTTT	CSVGDRAGQPQHF	TRBD1	.	TRBJ1-5	TRBV29-1
TGTGCCAGCACCTTAAATAATGGGGGCGCGACCGGGGAGCTGTTTTTT	CASTLNNGGATGELFF	.	.	TRBJ2-2	TRBV7-9
TGTGCTAGCAGCCTAACGGGGAAATACAATGAGCAGTTCTTC	CASSLTGKYNEQFF	.	.	TRBJ2-1	TRBV7-7
TGCGCCAGCAGCTTGAATGCAGGGAGCTATGGCTACACCTTC	CASSLNAGSYGYTF	.	.	TRBJ1-2	TRBV5-1
TGCGCCAGCACCAACGAAGGGACCTCCGGGGAGCTGTTTTTT	CASTNEGTSGELFF	.	.	TRBJ2-2	TRBV5-1
TGTGCCAGCAGCGCCCCGGGGAGCTACGAGCAGTACTTC	CASSAPGSYEQYF	.	.	TRBJ2-7	TRBV6-5
TGTGCCAGCAGCCAAGCCCCGGGACTAGCGGGGAATGAGCAGTTCTTC	CASSQAPGLAGNEQFF	TRBD2	.	TRBJ2-1	TRBV3-1
TGTGCCAGCAGCGTAGCCGGCTCTGGGGCCAACGTCCTGACTTTC	CASSVAGSGANVLTF	.	.	TRBJ2-6	TRBV9
TGTGCCAGCTGCGGGACAGCCGGCGATCAGCCCCAGCATTTT	CASCGTAGDQPQHF	TRBD1	.	TRBJ1-5	TRBV28
TGTGCCAGCAGCGTGGGGCCTACGAGAGCCAACGTCCTGACTTTC	CASSVGPTRANVLTF	.	.	TRBJ2-6	TRBV9
TGTGCCAGCAGCTTAGAGTGGGGGGGCTCCTACAATGAGCAGTTCTTC	CASSLEWGGSYNEQFF	TRBD2	.	TRBJ2-1	TRBV11-2
TGTGCCAGCAGCCAAGATCGCACCTTCGGGGAGCTGTTTTTT	CASSQDRTFGELFF	.	.	TRBJ2-2	TRBV3-1
TGTGCCAGCAGCCAAGCGTCGAAAGGCTATGGCTACACCTTC	CASSQASKGYGYTF	.	.	TRBJ1-2	TRBV3-1
TGCGCCAGCAGCCGGGACAGGGGGGCCGGCTACACCTTC	CASSRDRGAGYTF	TRBD1	.	TRBJ1-2	TRBV4-3
TGTGCCAGCAGTTCGGAACCAGGGTTTGCTTTCTTT	CASSSEPGFAFF	.	.	TRBJ1-1	TRBV12-3/TRBV12-4
TGTGCCAGCAGTGAAAAGGGGCCCTCAAGGCGGGATACGCAGTATTTT	CASSEKGPSRRDTQYF	.	.	TRBJ2-3	TRBV2
TGTGCCAGCAGCCAAGAGGGGGGGGTAAAAGAGACCCAGTACTTC	CASSQEGGVKETQYF	TRBD2	.	TRBJ2-5	TRBV4-2
TGCGCCAGCAGCCAAGATACACTAGCGGGGGGCGGAGATACGCAGTATTTT	CASSQDTLAGGGDTQYF	TRBD2	.	TRBJ2-3	TRBV4-3
TGCAGTGCTAAAGGACTAGCGGGGGTTGGCAATGAGCAGTTCTTC	CSAKGLAGVGNEQFF	TRBD2	.	TRBJ2-1	TRBV20-1
TGTGCCAGCAGCCGCACGACAGGGGGCGGCGAGCAGTACTTC	CASSRTTGGGEQYF	TRBD1	.	TRBJ2-7	TRBV28
TGTGCCAGCAGCCAAATGGCGTGGGAGACCCAGTACTTC	CASSQMAWETQYF	.	.	TRBJ2-5	TRBV3-1
TGTGCCAGCAGTTTACGGGGAGTGGGATATCAGCCCCAGCATTTT	CASSLRGVGYQPQHF	.	.	TRBJ1-5	TRBV12-3/TRBV12-4
TGCAGCGTTAAGGTCAGCAATCAGCCCCAGCATTTT	CSVKVSNQPQHF	.	.	TRBJ1-5	TRBV29-1
TGTGCCAGCAGCCAAACAGGGTTTCATTCACCCCTCCACTTT	CASSQTGFHSPLHF	.	.	TRBJ1-6	TRBV7-9
TGCGCCAGCAGCCAGGAAGCGGGGGCCACGCCAGATACGCAGTATTTT	CASSQEAGATPDTQYF	TRBD2	once	TRBJ2-3	TRBV4-3
TGCGCCAGCAGCCCAAACGCCGGGACTAGCACAGATACGCAGTATTTT	CASSPNAGTSTDTQYF	.	.	TRBJ2-3	TRBV5-1
TGCAGCGTTGAAGAGTATAGTTTGGCCCAGAGCTCCTACGAGCAGTACTTC	CSVEEYSLAQSSYEQYF	.	.	TRBJ2-7	TRBV29-1
TGTGCCTGGAGTGTTGGGGGGAGCACAGATACGCAGTATTTT	CAWSVGGSTDTQYF	.	.	TRBJ2-3	TRBV30
TGCGCCAGCAGCGCGCAGGGGGATTGGAGCTATGGCTACACCTTC	CASSAQGDWSYGYTF	TRBD1	.	TRBJ1-2	TRBV5-1
TGTGCCAGCAGCTTAGGCCGCGAGACCTACGAGCAGTACTTC	CASSLGRETYEQYF	.	.	TRBJ2-7	TRBV7-2
TGTGCCAGCAGCTTAGATGGCAGGTCGGAAGCTTTCTTT	CASSLDGRSEAFF	.	.	TRBJ1-1	TRBV7-2
TGTGCCAGCAGCCCGGGGGCGCAGGGCGGGGAGCTGTTTTTT	CASSPGAQGGELFF	.	once	TRBJ2-2	TRBV11-3
TGCAGTGCTAGGGACAGCGTTAACTATGGCTACACCTTC	CSARDSVNYGYTF	.	once	TRBJ1-2	TRBV20-1
TGTGCCAGCAGCTTATCGAGTAGAATCAATCAGCCCCAGCATTTT	CASSLSSRINQPQHF	.	.	TRBJ1-5	TRBV7-2
TGTGCCAGCAGATCCTCCTACAATGAGCAGTTCTTC	CASRSSYNEQFF	.	.	TRBJ2-1	TRBV7-9
TGTGCCAGCAGCCCACGATCGGGGTGGTACGAGACCCAGTACTTC	CASSPRSGWYETQYF	.	.	TRBJ2-5	TRBV7-9
TGTGCCAGCAGCTTACCCCCCACAGGTGGCGGAGGCTACACCTTC	CASSLPPTGGGGYTF	.	.	TRBJ1-2	TRBV7-9
TGCGCCAGCAGCTTGGATCCCACTGAAGCTTTCTTT	CASSLDPTEAFF	.	.	TRBJ1-1	TRBV5-1
TGCAGCGCCACTCAGGGGAACACTGAAGCTTTCTTT	CSATQGNTEAFF	.	.	TRBJ1-1	TRBV29-1